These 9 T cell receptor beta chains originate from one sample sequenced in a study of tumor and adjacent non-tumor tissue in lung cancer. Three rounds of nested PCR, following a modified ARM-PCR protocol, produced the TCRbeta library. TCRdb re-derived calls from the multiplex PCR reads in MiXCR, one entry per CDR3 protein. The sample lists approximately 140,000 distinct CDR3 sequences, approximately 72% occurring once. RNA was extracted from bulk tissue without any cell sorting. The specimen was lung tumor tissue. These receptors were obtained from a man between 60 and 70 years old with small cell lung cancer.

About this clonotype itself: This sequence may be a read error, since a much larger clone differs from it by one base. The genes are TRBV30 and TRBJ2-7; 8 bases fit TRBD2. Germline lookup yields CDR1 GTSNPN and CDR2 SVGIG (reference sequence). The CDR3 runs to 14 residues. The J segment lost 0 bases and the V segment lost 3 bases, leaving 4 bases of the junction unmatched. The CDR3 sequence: CAWSRGGISYEQYF. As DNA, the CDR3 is TGTGCCTGGAGCCGGGGGGGGATCTCCTACGAGCAGTACTTC.

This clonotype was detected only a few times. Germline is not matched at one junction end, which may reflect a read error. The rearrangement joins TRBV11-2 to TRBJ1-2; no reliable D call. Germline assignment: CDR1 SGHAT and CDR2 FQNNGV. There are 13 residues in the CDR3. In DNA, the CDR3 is TGTGACAGCAGCTTCACAGAATCCTATGGTTACACCTTC. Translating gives CDSSFTESYGYTF.

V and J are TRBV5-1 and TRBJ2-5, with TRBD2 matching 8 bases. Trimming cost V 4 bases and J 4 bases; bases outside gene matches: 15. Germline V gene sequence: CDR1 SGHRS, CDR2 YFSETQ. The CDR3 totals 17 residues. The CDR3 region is CASSINLGLAEPETQYF. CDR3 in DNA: TGCGCCAGCAGCATCAATCTCGGACTAGCCGAGCCAGAGACCCAGTACTTC.

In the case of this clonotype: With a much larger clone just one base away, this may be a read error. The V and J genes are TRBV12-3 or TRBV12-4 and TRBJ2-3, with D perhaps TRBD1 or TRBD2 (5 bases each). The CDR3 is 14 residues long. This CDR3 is CASSSGPEGDTHYF. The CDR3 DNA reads TGTGCCAGCAGTTCGGGACCCGAGGGAGATACGCATTATTTT.

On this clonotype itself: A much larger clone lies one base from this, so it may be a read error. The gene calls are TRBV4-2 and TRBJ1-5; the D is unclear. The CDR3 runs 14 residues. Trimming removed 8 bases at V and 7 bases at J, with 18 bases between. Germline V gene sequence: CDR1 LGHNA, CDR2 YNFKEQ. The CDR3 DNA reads TGTGCCAGCCGCTTCGACGGTAGCGAACAGCCCCAGCATTTT. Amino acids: CASRFDGSEQPQHF.

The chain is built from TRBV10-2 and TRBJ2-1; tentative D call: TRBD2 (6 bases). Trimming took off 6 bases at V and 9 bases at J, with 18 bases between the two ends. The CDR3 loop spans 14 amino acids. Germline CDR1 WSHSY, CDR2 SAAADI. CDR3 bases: TGCGCCAGCAGGACTAGGGGTATTGATAGTGAGCAGTTCTTC. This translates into CASRTRGIDSEQFF.

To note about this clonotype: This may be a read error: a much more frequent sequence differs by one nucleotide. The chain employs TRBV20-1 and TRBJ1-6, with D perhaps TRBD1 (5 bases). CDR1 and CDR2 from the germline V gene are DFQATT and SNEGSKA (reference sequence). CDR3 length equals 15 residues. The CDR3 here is CGARVWQGSDSPLHF. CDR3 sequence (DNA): TGCGGTGCTAGAGTGTGGCAGGGATCGGATTCACCCCTCCACTTT.

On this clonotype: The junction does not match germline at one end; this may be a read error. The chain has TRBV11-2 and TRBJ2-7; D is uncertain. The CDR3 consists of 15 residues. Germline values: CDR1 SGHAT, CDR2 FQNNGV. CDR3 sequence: CASILGSDPTYEQYF. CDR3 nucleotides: TGTGCCAGCATCTTAGGTTCTGATCCAACCTACGAGCAGTACTTC.

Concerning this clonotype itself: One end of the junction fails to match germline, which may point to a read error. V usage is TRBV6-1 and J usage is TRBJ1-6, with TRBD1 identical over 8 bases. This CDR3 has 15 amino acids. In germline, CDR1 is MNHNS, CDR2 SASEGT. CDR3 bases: TGTGCCAGCTGGGACAGGCACTCCTATAATTCATCCCTCCACTTT. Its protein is CASWDRHSYNSSLHF.